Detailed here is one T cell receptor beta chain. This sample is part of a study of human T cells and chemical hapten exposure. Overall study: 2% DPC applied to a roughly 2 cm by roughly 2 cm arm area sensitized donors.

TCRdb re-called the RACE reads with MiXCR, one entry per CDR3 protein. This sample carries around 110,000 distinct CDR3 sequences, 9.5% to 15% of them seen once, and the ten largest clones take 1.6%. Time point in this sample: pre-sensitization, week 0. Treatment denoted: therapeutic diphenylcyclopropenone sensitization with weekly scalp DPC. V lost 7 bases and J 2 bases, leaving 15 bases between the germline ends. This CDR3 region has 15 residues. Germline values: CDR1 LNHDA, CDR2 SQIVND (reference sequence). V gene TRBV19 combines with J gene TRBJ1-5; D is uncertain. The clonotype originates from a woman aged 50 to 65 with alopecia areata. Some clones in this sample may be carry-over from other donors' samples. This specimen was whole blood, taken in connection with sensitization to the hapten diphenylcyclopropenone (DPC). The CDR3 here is CASISAIGGNQPQHF. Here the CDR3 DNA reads TGTGCCAGTATATCGGCAATCGGGGGCAATCAGCCCCAGCATTTT.